Listed here is a single T cell receptor (beta chain). Its antigen is still unknown. This sample is drawn from a study of T cells in Graves' hyperthyroidism and ophthalmopathy. TCR beta CDR3 regions were amplified from RNA. First-round RT-PCR targeting the TCR CDR3 was performed with the HTBI primer set. From the multiplex PCR reads, TCRdb called clonotypes with MiXCR, one entry per CDR3 protein. The table shows a few hundred thousand distinct CDR3 sequences, with about 15% occurring only once. With 9 bases clipped from V and 2 bases from J, the junction kept 17 bases outside the gene matches. Germline CDR1 MNHNS, CDR2 SASEGT. This CDR3 has 17 amino acids. Points from the study as a whole: In the blood, most expanded thyroid clonotypes above 0.001 appeared as well.

J is TRBJ2-7 and V is TRBV6-1; 9 bases are a match to TRBD1. The sequence derives from a woman younger than 45 with Graves' hyperthyroidism. Sequencing input: blood. The CDR3 nucleotides read TGTGCCAGAGAAACAGGGGGCATACTCTCTCAAGCCTACGAGCAGTACTTC. Its translation: CARETGGILSQAYEQYF.